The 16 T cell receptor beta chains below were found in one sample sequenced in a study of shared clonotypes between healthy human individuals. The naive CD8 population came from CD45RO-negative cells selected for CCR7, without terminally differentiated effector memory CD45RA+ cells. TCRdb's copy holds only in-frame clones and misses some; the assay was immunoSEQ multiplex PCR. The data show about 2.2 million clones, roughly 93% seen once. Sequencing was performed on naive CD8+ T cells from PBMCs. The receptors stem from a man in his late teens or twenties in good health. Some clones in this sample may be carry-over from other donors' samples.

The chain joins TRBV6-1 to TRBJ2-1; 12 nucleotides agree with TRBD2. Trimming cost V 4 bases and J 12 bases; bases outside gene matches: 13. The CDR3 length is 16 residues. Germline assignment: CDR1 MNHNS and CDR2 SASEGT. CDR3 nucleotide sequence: TGTGCCAGCAGTGGACAGGGGGCACTAGCGGGAGGCGGGCAGTTCTTC. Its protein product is CASSGQGALAGGGQFF.

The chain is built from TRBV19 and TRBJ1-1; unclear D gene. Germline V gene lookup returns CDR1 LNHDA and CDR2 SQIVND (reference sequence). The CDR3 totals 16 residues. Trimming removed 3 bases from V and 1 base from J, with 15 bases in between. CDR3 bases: TGTGCCAGTAGTATCGTTAGGGAACGAGGGAACACTGAAGCTTTCTTT. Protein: CASSIVRERGNTEAFF.

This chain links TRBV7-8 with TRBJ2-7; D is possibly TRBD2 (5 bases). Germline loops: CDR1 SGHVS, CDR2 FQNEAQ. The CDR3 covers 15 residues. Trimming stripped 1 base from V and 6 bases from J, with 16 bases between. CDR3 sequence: CASSLDHRTAGEQYF. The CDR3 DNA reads TGTGCCAGCAGCTTAGACCACCGAACCGCGGGCGAGCAGTACTTC.

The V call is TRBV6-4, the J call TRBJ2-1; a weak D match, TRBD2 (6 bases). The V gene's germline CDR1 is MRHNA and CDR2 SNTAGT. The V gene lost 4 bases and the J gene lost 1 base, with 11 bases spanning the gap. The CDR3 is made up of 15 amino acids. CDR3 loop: CASSGGTSSYNEQFF. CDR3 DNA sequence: TGTGCCAGCAGTGGCGGGACTTCGTCCTACAATGAGCAGTTCTTC.

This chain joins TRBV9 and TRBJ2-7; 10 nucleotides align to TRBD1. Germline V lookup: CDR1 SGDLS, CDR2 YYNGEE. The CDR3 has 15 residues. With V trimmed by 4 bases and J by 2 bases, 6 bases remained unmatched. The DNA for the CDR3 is TGTGCCAGCAGCCCATCCGGGACAGGGGCCTACGAGCAGTACTTC. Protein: CASSPSGTGAYEQYF. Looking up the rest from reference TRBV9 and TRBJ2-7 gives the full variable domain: DSGVTQTPKHLITATGQRVTLRCSPRSGDLSVYWYQQSLDQGLQFLIQYYNGEERAKGNILERFSAQQFPDLHSELNLSSLELGDSALYFCASSPSGTGAYEQYFGPGTRLTVT.

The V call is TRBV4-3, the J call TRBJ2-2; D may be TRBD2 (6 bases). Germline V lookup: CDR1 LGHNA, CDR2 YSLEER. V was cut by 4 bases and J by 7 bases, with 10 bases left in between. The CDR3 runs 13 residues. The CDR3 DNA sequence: TGCGCCAGCAGCCCAGCGGGTATCGGGGAGCTGTTTTTT. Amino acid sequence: CASSPAGIGELFF.

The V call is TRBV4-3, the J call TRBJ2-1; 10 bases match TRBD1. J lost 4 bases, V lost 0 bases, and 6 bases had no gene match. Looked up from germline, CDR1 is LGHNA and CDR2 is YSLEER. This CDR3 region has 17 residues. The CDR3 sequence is CASSQDWTGGFYNEQFF. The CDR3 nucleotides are TGCGCCAGCAGCCAAGATTGGACAGGGGGTTTTTACAATGAGCAGTTCTTC.

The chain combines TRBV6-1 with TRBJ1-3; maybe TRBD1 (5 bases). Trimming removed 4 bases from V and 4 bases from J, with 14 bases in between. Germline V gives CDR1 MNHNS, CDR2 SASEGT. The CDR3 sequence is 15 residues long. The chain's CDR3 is CASSAGTPRGNTIYF. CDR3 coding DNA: TGTGCCAGCAGTGCCGGGACGCCCAGAGGAAACACCATATATTTT.

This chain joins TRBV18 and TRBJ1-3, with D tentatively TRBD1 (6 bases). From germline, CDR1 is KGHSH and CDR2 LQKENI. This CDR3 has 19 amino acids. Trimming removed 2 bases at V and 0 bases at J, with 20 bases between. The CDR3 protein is CASSPGSNQGMDSGNTIYF. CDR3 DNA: TGTGCCAGCTCACCAGGATCCAACCAGGGGATGGACTCTGGAAACACCATATATTTT.

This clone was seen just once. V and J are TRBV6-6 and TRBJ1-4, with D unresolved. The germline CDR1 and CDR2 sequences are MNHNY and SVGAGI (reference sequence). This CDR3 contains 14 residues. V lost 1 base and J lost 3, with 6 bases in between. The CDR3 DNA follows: TGTGCCAGCAGTTACTTGTCAGCTAATGAAAAACTGTTTTTT. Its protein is CASSYLSANEKLFF.

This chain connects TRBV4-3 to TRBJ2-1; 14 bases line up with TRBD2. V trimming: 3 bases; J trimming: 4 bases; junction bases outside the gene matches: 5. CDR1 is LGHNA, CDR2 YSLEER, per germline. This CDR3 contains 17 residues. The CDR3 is CASSHRLAGGHYNEQFF. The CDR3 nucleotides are TGCGCCAGCAGCCACCGACTAGCGGGAGGGCATTACAATGAGCAGTTCTTC.

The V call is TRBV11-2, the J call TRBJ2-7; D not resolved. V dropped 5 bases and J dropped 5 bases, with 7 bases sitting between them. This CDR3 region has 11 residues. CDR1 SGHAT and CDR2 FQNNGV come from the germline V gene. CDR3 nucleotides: TGTGCCAGCAGCGATCTTGACGAGCAGTACTTC. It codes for CASSDLDEQYF.

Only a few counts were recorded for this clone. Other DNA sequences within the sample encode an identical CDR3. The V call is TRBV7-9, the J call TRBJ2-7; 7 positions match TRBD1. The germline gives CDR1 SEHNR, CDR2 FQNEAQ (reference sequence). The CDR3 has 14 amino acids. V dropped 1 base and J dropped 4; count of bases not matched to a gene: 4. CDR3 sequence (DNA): TGTGCCAGCAGCTTAGGAGGGACAGCGTACGAGCAGTACTTC. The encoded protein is CASSLGGTAYEQYF. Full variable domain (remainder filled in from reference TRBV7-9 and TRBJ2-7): DTGVSQNPRHKITKRGQNVTFRCDPISEHNRLYWYRQTLGQGPEFLTYFQNEAQLEKSRLLSDRFSAERPKGSFSTLEIQRTEQGDSAMYLCASSLGGTAYEQYFGPGTRLTVT.

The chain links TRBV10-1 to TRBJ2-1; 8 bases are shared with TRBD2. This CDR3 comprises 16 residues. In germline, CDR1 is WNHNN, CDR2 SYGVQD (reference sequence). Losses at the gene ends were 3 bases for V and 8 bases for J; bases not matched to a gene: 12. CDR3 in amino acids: CASSESGTRNRDEQFF. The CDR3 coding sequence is TGCGCCAGCAGTGAATCGGGGACTAGAAATCGCGATGAGCAGTTCTTC.

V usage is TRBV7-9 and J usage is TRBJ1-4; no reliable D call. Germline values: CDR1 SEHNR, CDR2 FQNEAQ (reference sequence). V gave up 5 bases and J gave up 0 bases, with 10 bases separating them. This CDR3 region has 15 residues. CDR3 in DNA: TGTGCCAGCAGCACCCCAGCAGCAACTAATGAAAAACTGTTTTTT. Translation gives CASSTPAATNEKLFF.

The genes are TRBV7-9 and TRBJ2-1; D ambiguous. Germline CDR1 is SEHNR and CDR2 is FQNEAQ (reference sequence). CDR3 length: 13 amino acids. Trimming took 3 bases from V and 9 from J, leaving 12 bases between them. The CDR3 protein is CASSFARTGEQFF. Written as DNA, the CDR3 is TGTGCCAGCAGCTTTGCCAGGACGGGTGAGCAGTTCTTC.